The clone carrying this T cell receptor (beta chain) was observed a handful of times. Its antigen is unknown. Unique molecular identifiers were incorporated when the TCRbeta library was constructed. TCRdb re-called the PCR reads through MiXCR, storing one row per CDR3 protein. The sample lists roughly 790,000 distinct CDR3 sequences; 15% to 20% were seen once. The entry originates in a study of T-cell reconstitution after alpha-beta-depleted transplantation in children. General study results and limits: At day 60, the high TCRbeta diversity found in some patients originated from recipient T cells and thymic progenitors that had survived. Reportedly, roughly two months post-transplant, alpha-beta T cells arose from several hundred expanded graft clones.

The CDR3 extends over 18 amino acids. V was pared by 4 bases and J by 0 bases, with 17 bases between. Germline V CDR1 and CDR2: SGHRS, YFSETQ. The sequence was collected from a male patient younger than 18 who had a stem cell transplant for acute lymphoblastic leukemia, so the T cells may come from the graft donor. The sequencing used PBMCs, mostly from graft donor cells, collected 360 days after TCRalphabeta/CD19-depleted stem cell transplant. The chain has TRBV5-1 and TRBJ2-6, with a tentative D call TRBD1 (5 bases). The CDR3 loop reads CASSQQVLHISGANVLTF. CDR3 in DNA: TGCGCCAGCAGCCAACAGGTACTACATATCTCTGGGGCCAACGTCCTGACTTTC.